This TCR beta chain was observed in a study of cytomegalovirus exposure and HLA in healthy donors. The overall study: Genetic ancestry analysis placed more than 80% of the 400 or so donors that were genotyped in the Caucasian-associated cluster.

Overall study findings and caveats: Sequence variants that were highly shared formed a cluster that was likely a sequencing artifact.

Remarks on this clone: The antigen is undetermined.

When sampled, the donors appeared nominally healthy, though they likely had unrecorded immune exposures. The PCR had 60 Vbeta and 13 Jbeta primers. Profiling relied on immunoSEQ multiplex PCR, and the TCRdb table lists in-frame clones only, not all of them. The sample lists about 110,000 clones, about 76% occurring once. Sequencing used PBMCs. The clonotype originates from a man aged 40-49 years in good health and CMV-seronegative.

The CDR3 spells CASSLANGYTF. As DNA, the CDR3 is TGTGCCAGCAGCTTAGCCAATGGCTACACCTTC. The J gene is TRBJ1-2, the V gene TRBV7-9, with D unclear. Trimming shortened V by 0 bases and J by 6 bases, and 2 bases separated the two germline ends. Looked up from germline, CDR1 is SEHNR and CDR2 is FQNEAQ (reference sequence). CDR3 size: 11 residues. Based on the CDR3 plus reference TRBV7-9 and TRBJ1-2, the full variable domain is DTGVSQNPRHKITKRGQNVTFRCDPISEHNRLYWYRQTLGQGPEFLTYFQNEAQLEKSRLLSDRFSAERPKGSFSTLEIQRTEQGDSAMYLCASSLANGYTFGSGTRLTVV.